The sequence of this T cell receptor beta chain was determined in a study of Graves' ophthalmopathy and Graves' hyperthyroidism. Whole-study context: Pretreatment peripheral blood was obtained at initial diagnosis. Study conclusions and caveats: Using 13 signatures, a model distinguished ophthalmopathy from stable hyperthyroidism, reaching just under 90% sensitivity and 81.08% specificity.

Germline V gene sequence: CDR1 MNHNS, CDR2 SASEGT. The length of the CDR3 is 13 residues. V was pared by 7 bases and J by 1 base, with 10 bases between. From RNA, the CDR3 regions of TCR beta chains were amplified and sequenced. RT-PCR with HTBI primers came first, then second-round multiplex PCR. TCRdb passed the multiplex PCR reads through MiXCR, listing each CDR3 protein once. The sample includes hundreds of thousands of distinct CDR3 sequences, over 20% of them seen just once. This clonotype has a count of ten or more. Its antigen remains unidentified. Sequencing was performed on peripheral blood. The V call is TRBV6-1, the J call TRBJ1-1, with a tentative D call TRBD1 (6 bases). The receptor was isolated from a woman under 30 with stable Graves' hyperthyroidism. The CDR3 loop reads CASNGQKNTEAFF. The CDR3, as DNA: TGTGCCAGCAATGGACAGAAGAACACTGAAGCTTTCTTT.